This record covers a single T cell receptor (beta chain). Its antigen is still unknown. The sample comes from a study of spatial heterogeneity in lung cancer. In the study overall: Consistently, beta-chain sequences turned up in larger numbers than alpha-chain sequences did.

Overall study findings and caveats: Tracking of tumor mutation counts was seen in expanded intratumoral alpha and beta TCR counts.

CDR1 is SGHTA and CDR2 is FQGNSA in the germline V gene. V was pared by 3 bases and J by 2 bases, with 5 bases between. The CDR3 length is 13 residues. TCRdb re-called the 5' RACE reads with MiXCR, one entry per CDR3 protein. The table has approximately 7,000 distinct CDR3 sequences, about 14% seen once; the top ten hold roughly 8.1%. As to time point: sample taken at primary tumor resection. The donors, about 74 patients with untreated early-stage non-small cell lung cancer, provided the samples. Unsorted whole RNA of tumor, nontumor lung or frozen PBMC was sequenced. The genes are TRBV7-2 and TRBJ2-4; D unclear. The input for sequencing was lung tumor tissue, taken at surgery. The sequence came from a male donor with early-stage non-small cell lung cancer. CDR3 amino acids: CASSFATKNIQYF. In DNA, the CDR3 is TGTGCCAGCAGCTTTGCAACCAAAAACATTCAGTACTTC. The full variable domain, with the rest looked up from reference TRBV7-2 and TRBJ2-4, is GAGVSQSPSNKVTEKGKDVELRCDPISGHTALYWYRQSLGQGLEFLIYFQGNSAPDKSGLPSDRFSAERTGGSVSTLTIQRTQQEDSAVYLCASSFATKNIQYFGAGTRLSVL.